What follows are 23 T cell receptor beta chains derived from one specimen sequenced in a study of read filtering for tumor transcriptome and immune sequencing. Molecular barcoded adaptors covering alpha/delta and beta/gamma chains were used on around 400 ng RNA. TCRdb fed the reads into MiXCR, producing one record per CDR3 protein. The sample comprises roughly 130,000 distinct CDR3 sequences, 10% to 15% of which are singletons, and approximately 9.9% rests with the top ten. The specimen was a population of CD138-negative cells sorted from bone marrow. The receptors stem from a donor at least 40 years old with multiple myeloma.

CDR3 in DNA: TGCAGTGCTAGAGCCCCCGTGGCGTCAGATACGCAGTATTTT. It specifies CSARAPVASDTQYF. The V gene is TRBV20-1, the J gene TRBJ2-3; D unresolved. Between the trimmed V and J ends, which lost 1 base and 4 bases, there was a span of 12 bases. CDR1 is DFQATT, CDR2 SNEGSKA, per germline (reference sequence). This CDR3 spans 14 amino acids.

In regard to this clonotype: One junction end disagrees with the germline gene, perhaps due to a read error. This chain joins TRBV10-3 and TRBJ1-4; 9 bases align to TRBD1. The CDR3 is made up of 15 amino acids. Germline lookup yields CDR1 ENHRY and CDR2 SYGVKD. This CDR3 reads CASSEAAGQGQKLFF. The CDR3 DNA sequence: TGTGCCAGCAGTGAAGCGGCGGGACAGGGTCAAAAACTGTTTTTT.

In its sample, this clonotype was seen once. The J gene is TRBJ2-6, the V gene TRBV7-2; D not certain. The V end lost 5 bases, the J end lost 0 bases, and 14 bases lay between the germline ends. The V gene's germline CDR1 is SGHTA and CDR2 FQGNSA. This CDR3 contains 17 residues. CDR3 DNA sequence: TGTGCCAGCAGCCAGTCCCTTGGAAGCTCTGGGGCCAACGTCCTGACTTTC. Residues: CASSQSLGSSGANVLTF.

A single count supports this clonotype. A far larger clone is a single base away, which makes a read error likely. CDR3 nucleotides: TGTGCCAGCAGTTTTTCTTCTGGGGGGCCACGGGATGAGCAGTTCTTC. It specifies CASSFSSGGPRDEQFF. This sequence joins TRBV12-3 or TRBV12-4 and TRBJ2-1, with D perhaps TRBD1 or TRBD2 (6 bases each). The V end was cut by 3 bases, the J end by 8 bases, with 20 bases between. The CDR3 is made up of 16 amino acids.

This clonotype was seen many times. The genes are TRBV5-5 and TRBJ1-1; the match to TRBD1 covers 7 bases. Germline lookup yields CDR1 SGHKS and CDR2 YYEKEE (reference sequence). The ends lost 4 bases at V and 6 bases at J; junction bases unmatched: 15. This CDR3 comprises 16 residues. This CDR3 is CASSPGDSLGYAEAFF. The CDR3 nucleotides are TGTGCCAGCAGCCCGGGGGACAGTCTTGGGTACGCTGAAGCTTTCTTT.

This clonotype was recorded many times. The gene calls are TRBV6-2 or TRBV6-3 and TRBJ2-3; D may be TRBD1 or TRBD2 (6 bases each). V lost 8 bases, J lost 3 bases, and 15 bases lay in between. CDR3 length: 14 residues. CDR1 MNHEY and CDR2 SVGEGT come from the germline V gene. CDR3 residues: CASGKGGRTDTQYF. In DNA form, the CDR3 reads TGTGCCAGCGGCAAAGGGGGGAGGACAGATACGCAGTATTTT.

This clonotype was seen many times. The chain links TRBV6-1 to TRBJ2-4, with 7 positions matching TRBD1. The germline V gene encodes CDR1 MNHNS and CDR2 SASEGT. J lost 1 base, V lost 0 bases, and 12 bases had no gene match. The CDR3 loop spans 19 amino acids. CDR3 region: CASSEAIKGGRLAKNIQYF. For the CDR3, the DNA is TGTGCCAGCAGTGAAGCGATTAAAGGGGGCCGTCTGGCCAAAAACATTCAGTACTTC.

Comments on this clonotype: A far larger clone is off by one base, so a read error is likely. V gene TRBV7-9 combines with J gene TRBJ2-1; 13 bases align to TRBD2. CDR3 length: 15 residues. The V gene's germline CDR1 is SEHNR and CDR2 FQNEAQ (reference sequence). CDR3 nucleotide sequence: TGTGCCAGCAGCAGGGGACTAGCGGGGTACAATGAGCAGTCCTTC. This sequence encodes CASSRGLAGYNEQSF.

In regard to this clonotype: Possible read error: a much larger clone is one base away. For the CDR3, the DNA is TGCAGTGCTAGAGGGACACCGGGGACCGAAGCTTTCTTT. Translation gives CSARGTPGTEAFF. The chain combines TRBV20-1 with TRBJ1-1; D is perhaps TRBD1 (5 bases). CDR1 and CDR2 (germline): DFQATT, SNEGSKA (reference sequence). V dropped 1 base and J dropped 8 bases, with 14 bases sitting between them. This CDR3 comprises 13 residues.

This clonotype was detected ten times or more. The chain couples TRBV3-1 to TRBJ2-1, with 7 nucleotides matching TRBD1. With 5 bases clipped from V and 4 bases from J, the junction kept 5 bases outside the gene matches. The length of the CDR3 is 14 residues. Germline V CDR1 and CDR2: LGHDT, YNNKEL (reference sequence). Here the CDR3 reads CASSSTGAYNEQFF. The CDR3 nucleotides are TGTGCCAGCAGCTCAACAGGGGCGTACAATGAGCAGTTCTTC.

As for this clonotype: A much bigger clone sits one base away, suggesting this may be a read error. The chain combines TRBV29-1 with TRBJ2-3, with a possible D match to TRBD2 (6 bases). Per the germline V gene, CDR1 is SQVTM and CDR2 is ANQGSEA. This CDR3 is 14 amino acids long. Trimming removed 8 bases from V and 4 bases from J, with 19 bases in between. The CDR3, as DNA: TGCAGCCTTAGCGGTCTAGTGGGCTCAGATACGCAGTATTTT. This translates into CSLSGLVGSDTQYF.

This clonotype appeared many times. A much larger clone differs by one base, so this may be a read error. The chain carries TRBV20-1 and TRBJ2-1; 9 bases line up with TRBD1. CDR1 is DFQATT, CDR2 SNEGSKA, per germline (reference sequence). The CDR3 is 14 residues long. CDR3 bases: TGCAGTGCGGAGACCGGGACAGGGATCAATGAGCAGTCCTTC. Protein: CSAETGTGINEQSF.

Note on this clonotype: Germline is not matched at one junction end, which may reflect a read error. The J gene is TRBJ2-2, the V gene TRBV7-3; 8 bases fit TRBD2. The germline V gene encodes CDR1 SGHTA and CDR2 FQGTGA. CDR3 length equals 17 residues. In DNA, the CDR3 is TGTGCCAGCAGCTCAGTCCGTTCTGCGGGGGGAACCGCGGAGCTGTTTTTT. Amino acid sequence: CASSSVRSAGGTAELFF.

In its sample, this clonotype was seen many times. DNA for the CDR3: TGCGCCAGCAGCTTCGGACAGGGGGACGGGCAGCCCCAGCATTTT. Protein sequence: CASSFGQGDGQPQHF. V usage is TRBV5-1 and J usage is TRBJ1-5; 10 bases are shared with TRBD1. Trimming cost V 2 bases and J 7 bases; bases outside gene matches: 6. The germline V gene encodes CDR1 SGHRS and CDR2 YFSETQ. CDR3 length equals 15 residues.

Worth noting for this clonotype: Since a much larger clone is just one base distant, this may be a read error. As DNA, the CDR3 is TGCAGTGCTAGACATCGGCTCGGACCACAAGAGACCCAGTACTTC. This translates into CSARHRLGPQETQYF. The V call is TRBV20-1, the J call TRBJ2-5, with D unclear. The V gene lost 2 bases and the J gene lost 2 bases, with 15 bases spanning the gap. CDR1 is DFQATT, CDR2 SNEGSKA, per germline (reference sequence). The CDR3 sequence is 15 residues long.

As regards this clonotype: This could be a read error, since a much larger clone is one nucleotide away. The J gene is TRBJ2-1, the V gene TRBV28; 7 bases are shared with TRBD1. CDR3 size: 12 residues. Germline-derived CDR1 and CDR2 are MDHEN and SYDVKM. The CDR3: CAATDRDNGQFF. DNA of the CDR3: TGTGCGGCAACCGACAGGGACAATGGGCAGTTCTTC.

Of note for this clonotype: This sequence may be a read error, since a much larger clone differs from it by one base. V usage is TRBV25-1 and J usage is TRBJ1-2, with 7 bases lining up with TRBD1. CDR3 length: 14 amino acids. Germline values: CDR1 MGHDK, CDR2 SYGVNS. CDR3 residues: CASMRQGEIYCYTF. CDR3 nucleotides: TGTGCCAGCATGAGACAGGGAGAGATCTATTGCTACACCTTC.

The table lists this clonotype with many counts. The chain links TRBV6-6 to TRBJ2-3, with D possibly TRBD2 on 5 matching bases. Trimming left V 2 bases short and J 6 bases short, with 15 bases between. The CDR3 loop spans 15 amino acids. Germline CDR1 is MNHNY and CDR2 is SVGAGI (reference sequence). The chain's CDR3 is CASSYPELGRDTQYF. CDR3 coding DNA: TGTGCCAGCAGTTACCCGGAACTAGGACGGGATACGCAGTATTTT.

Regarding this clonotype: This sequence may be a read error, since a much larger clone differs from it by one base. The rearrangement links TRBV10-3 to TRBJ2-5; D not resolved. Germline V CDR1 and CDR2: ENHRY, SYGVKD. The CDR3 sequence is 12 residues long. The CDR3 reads CAISEARETRYF. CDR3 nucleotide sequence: TGTGCCATCAGTGAGGCTCGCGAGACCCGGTACTTC.

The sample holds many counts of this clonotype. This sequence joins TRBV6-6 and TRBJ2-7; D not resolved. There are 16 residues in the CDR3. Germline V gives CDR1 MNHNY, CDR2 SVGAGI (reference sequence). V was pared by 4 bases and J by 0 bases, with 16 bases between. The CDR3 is CASSFGIGRSSYEQYF. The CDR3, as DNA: TGTGCCAGCAGTTTCGGAATTGGCAGGAGCTCCTACGAGCAGTACTTC.

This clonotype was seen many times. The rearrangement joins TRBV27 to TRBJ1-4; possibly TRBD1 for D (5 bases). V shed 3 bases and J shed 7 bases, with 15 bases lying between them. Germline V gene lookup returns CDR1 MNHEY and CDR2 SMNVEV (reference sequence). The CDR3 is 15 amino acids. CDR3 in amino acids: CASSFSGRESEKLFF. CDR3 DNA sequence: TGTGCCAGCAGTTTTTCAGGCAGGGAATCTGAAAAACTGTTTTTT.

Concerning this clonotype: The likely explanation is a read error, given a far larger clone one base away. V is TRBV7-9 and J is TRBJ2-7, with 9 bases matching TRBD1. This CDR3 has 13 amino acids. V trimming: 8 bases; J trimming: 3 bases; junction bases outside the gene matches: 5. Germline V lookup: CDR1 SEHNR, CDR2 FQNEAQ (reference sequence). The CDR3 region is CASCSDRGYEQYF. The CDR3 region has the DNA TGTGCCAGCTGCTCGGACAGGGGCTACGAGCAGTACTTC.

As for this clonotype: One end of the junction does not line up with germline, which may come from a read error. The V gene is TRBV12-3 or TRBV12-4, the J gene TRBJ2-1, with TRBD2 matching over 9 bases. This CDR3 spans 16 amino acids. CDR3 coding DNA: TGTGCCAGCAGTTCAGTAGCGGGAGTTGCCTACAACGAGCAGTTCTTC. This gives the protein CASSSVAGVAYNEQFF.